This T cell receptor beta chain originates from a study of CD8 T cells in ankylosing spondylitis. A note on this clonotype: Its specificity is unknown.

A quantitative 5'-RACE method, one with molecular barcodes, was used to make TCR beta libraries. MiXCR, applied by TCRdb to the 5' RACE reads, yields one record per CDR3 protein. The profile shows roughly 370,000 distinct CDR3 sequences, about 22% of them singletons. Broader study findings: A TCR beta motif of roughly 8 highly homologous variants appeared characteristic of ankylosing spondylitis blood. From matched ankylosing spondylitis synovial fluid, disease-linked clones were reportedly recovered at significantly enriched levels. Disease-associated clonotypes exhibited CD8+ identity and were relatively infrequent in peripheral blood.

The germline gives CDR1 SGHDN, CDR2 FVKESK. This CDR3 contains 16 residues. Trimming left V 1 base short and J 1 base short, with 12 bases between. What was sequenced was blood, either unsorted or a sorted T cell fraction (not recorded which). The clonotype comes from a male donor with ankylosing spondylitis. This chain joins TRBV14 and TRBJ2-3; D is ambiguous. The CDR3 sequence: CASSQGVWQRTDTQYF. In DNA, the CDR3 is TGTGCCAGCAGCCAAGGGGTCTGGCAGCGCACAGATACGCAGTATTTT.